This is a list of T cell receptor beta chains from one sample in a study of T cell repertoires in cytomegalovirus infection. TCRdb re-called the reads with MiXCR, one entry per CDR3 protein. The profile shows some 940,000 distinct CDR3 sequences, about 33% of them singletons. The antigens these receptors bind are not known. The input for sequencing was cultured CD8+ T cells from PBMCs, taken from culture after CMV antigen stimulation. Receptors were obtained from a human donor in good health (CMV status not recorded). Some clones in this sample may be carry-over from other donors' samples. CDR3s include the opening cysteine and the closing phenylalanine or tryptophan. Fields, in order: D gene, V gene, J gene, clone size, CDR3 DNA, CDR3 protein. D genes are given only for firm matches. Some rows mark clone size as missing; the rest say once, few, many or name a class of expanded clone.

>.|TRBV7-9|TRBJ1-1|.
TGTGCCAGCAGCCTAGCCGGGAGGACAGCAAACACTGAAGCTTTCTTT
CASSLAGRTANTEAFF
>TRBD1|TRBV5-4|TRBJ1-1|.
TGTGCCAGCAGCCCCCCGGGACAGGGGGCCACTGAAGCTTTCTTT
CASSPPGQGATEAFF
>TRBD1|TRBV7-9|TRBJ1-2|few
TGTGCCAGCAGCTTACAAGGACAGGAGAACTATGGCTACACCTTC
CASSLQGQENYGYTF
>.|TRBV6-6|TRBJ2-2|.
TGTGCCAGCAGCTCGGCCCTTAACCGGCCCACCGGGGAGCTGTTTTTT
CASSSALNRPTGELFF
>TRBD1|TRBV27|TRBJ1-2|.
TGTGCCAGCAGGAGGACAGGGAGTGATGGCTACACCTTC
CASRRTGSDGYTF
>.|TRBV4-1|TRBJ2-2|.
TGCGCCAGCAGCCAAGATAGCCCAGGGGACTACACCGGGGAGCTGTTTTTT
CASSQDSPGDYTGELFF
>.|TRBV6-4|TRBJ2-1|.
TGTGCCAGCAGTGACTCGCGGGTATTGAATGAGCAGTTCTTC
CASSDSRVLNEQFF
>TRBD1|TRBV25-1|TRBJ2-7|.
TGTGCCAGCAGTGTCCCGGGACAGGGATCGTCCTACGAGCAGTACTTC
CASSVPGQGSSYEQYF
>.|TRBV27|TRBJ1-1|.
TGTGCCAGCAGTTTCGGGCCATGGACTGAAGCTTTCTTT
CASSFGPWTEAFF
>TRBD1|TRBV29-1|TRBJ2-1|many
TGCAGCGTTGGAGGGGGCGATTGGAATGAGCAGTTCTTC
CSVGGGDWNEQFF
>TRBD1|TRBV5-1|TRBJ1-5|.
TGCGCCAGCAGCTTGGGGGGACAGGGTTATCAGCCCCAGCATTTT
CASSLGGQGYQPQHF
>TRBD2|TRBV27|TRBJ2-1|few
TGTGCCAGCAGTCATCTAAGCGGGGGCAATGAGCAGTTCTTC
CASSHLSGGNEQFF
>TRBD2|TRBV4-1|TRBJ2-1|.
TGCGCCAGCAGCCGAGCGGGGGGGCTGCAGAAAGAGCAGTTCTTC
CASSRAGGLQKEQFF
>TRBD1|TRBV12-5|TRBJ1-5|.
TGTGCTAGTGGTCCTGGGACAGTTCATGATCAGCCCCAGCATTTT
CASGPGTVHDQPQHF
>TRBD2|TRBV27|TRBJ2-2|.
TGTGCCAGCAGTTTGAGTAGCGGGGTACACGGGGAGCTGTTTTTT
CASSLSSGVHGELFF
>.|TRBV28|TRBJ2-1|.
TGTGCCAGCAGTATGCCAGGGGGGTCCTACAATGAGCAGTTCTTC
CASSMPGGSYNEQFF
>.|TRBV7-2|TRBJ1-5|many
TGTGCCAGCAGCTTATTAGACGTTTTTAGGAATCAGCCCCAGCATTTT
CASSLLDVFRNQPQHF
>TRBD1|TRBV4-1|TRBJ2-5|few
TGCGCCAGCAGCCAGTCCCCAACAGGGGGGCAAGAGACCCAGTACTTC
CASSQSPTGGQETQYF
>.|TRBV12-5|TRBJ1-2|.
TGTGTTAGTGACAAGGGATTAACAGGCTCCTATGGCTACACCTTC
CVSDKGLTGSYGYTF
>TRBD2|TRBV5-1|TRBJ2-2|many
TGCGCCAGCAGCTTCCTAGCGGGGGGCCAGACCGGGGAGCTGTTTTTT
CASSFLAGGQTGELFF
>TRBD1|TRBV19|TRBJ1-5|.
TGTGCCAGTACCCCGGAAGGGGGCGTAGGTCAGCCCCAGCATTTT
CASTPEGGVGQPQHF
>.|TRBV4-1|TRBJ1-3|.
TGCGCCAGCAGCCAAGAACTGGTTTACTCTGGAAACACCATATATTTT
CASSQELVYSGNTIYF
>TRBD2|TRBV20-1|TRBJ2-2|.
TGCAGTGCTAGAGATAGACTAGCGAGATACACCGGGGAGCTGTTTTTT
CSARDRLARYTGELFF
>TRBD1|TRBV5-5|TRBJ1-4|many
TGTGCCAGCAGCTTGGACAGGGGAGGTGAAAAACTGTTTTTT
CASSLDRGGEKLFF